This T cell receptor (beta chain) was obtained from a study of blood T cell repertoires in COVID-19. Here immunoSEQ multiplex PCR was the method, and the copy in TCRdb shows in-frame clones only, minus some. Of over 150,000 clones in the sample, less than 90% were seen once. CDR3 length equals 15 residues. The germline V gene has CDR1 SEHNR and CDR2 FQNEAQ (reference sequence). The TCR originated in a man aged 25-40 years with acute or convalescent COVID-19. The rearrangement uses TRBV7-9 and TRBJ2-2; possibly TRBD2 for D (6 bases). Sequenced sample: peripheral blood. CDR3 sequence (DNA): TGTGCAGGCGGGGCTAGCGCATTTAACACCGGGGAGCTGTTTTTT. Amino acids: CAGGASAFNTGELFF.